This TCR beta chain was documented in a study of somatic mutations in cytotoxic T cells in rheumatoid arthritis. Study-level background: Right after diagnosis, and before any treatment had started, patient peripheral blood (about 29 ml EDTA) was drawn. Nearly 100% purity was obtained when some V beta antibody-stained T-cell populations were flow-sorted; these included V beta1+ cells sequenced for TCRB. Findings and caveats of the study: Among 60 or so patients, several showed a largest CD8+ clone that surpassed 20% of CD8+ cells. Any difference in CD8+ T-cell clonality between patients who had rheumatoid arthritis and healthy controls who were age-matched was not statistically significant.

Method: immunoSEQ multiplex PCR; TCRdb's copy keeps in-frame clones and lacks some. The data show 6,800 or so clones, around 75% seen once. On this clone: Its target is unknown.

V lost 3 bases to trimming and J lost 6 bases; unmatched junction nucleotides: 6. The CDR3 length is 14 residues. Germline assignment: CDR1 SGDLS and CDR2 YYNGEE. The chain recombines TRBV9 with TRBJ1-1; TRBD1 agrees at 9 bases. The sequenced sample was CD8+ T cells sorted from blood. The sequence came from an adult with rheumatoid arthritis. CDR3 nucleotide sequence: TGTGCCAGCAGCGCGAGTTACAGGGGGCCTGAAGCTTTCTTT. Translated: CASSASYRGPEAFF. The full variable domain, with the rest looked up from reference TRBV9 and TRBJ1-1, is DSGVTQTPKHLITATGQRVTLRCSPRSGDLSVYWYQQSLDQGLQFLIQYYNGEERAKGNILERFSAQQFPDLHSELNLSSLELGDSALYFCASSASYRGPEAFFGQGTRLTVV.